The clone carrying this TCR beta chain was counted at least ten times. These data belong to a study of T cells in Graves' hyperthyroidism and ophthalmopathy. The TCR beta CDR3 regions underwent amplification using RNA transcripts as the source. An initial round of RT-PCR targeting the TCR CDR3 relied on the HTBI primer set. TCRdb re-called the multiplex PCR reads with MiXCR, one entry per CDR3 protein. The sample consists of around 300,000 distinct CDR3 sequences, approximately 15% of them appearing once. This CDR3 spans 14 amino acids. J gave up 10 bases and V 3 bases, and 9 bases lay outside the gene matches. The germline CDR1 and CDR2 sequences are SGHNT and YENEEA.

The rearrangement links TRBV11-3 to TRBJ2-1, with TRBD2 identical over 7 bases. Source material: blood. The TCR originated in a woman between 35 and 50 years old with Graves' ophthalmopathy. In nucleotides, the CDR3 is TGTGCCAGCAGCTTGGTGGGAGGGCTAAAGGAGCAGTTCTTC. This codes for CASSLVGGLKEQFF.